This is a list of T cell receptor beta chains from one sample in a study of CD8 T cells in ankylosing spondylitis. TCRdb reprocessed the 5' RACE reads with MiXCR, giving one entry per CDR3 protein. In the table there are about 250,000 distinct CDR3 sequences, roughly a third of which are singletons. The sequenced sample was blood, either unsorted or a sorted T cell fraction (not recorded which). Receptors were obtained from a male donor with ankylosing spondylitis or in good health (not recorded which). The CDR3 runs from the conserved cysteine through the conserved F or W. The order of the fields is clone size, V gene, D gene, J gene, CDR3 protein, CDR3 DNA. A D gene is named only where the DNA matches it firmly. Where a row states a size, it is once, few, many or the class of an expanded clone; other rows omit it.

clone size: few; V gene: TRBV20-1; D gene: .; J gene: TRBJ2-1; CDR3 protein: CSATRGDSEQFF; CDR3 DNA: TGCAGTGCTACACGGGGCGATAGTGAGCAGTTCTTC
clone size: .; V gene: TRBV3-1; D gene: TRBD2; J gene: TRBJ2-5; CDR3 protein: CASSQGGGEETQYF; CDR3 DNA: TGTGCCAGCAGCCAAGGCGGGGGGGAAGAGACCCAGTACTTC
clone size: .; V gene: TRBV9; D gene: TRBD1; J gene: TRBJ2-3; CDR3 protein: CASTRGQGSTTDTQYF; CDR3 DNA: TGTGCCAGCACCAGGGGACAGGGAAGCACCACAGATACGCAGTATTTT
clone size: few; V gene: TRBV7-2; D gene: .; J gene: TRBJ2-3; CDR3 protein: CASSLASTATQDTQYF; CDR3 DNA: TGTGCCAGCAGCTTAGCCTCGACAGCCACTCAAGATACGCAGTATTTT
clone size: few; V gene: TRBV27; D gene: .; J gene: TRBJ2-5; CDR3 protein: CASSLLDSDGTQYF; CDR3 DNA: TGTGCCAGCAGTTTGCTAGACAGTGACGGGACCCAGTACTTC
clone size: .; V gene: TRBV6-1; D gene: TRBD2; J gene: TRBJ2-3; CDR3 protein: CATSGLAGGPDTQYF; CDR3 DNA: TGTGCCACCTCGGGACTAGCGGGGGGGCCAGATACGCAGTATTTT
clone size: few; V gene: TRBV28; D gene: .; J gene: TRBJ2-2; CDR3 protein: CASSTSYGANTGELFF; CDR3 DNA: TGTGCCAGCAGCACCTCTTACGGAGCGAACACCGGGGAGCTGTTTTTT
clone size: .; V gene: TRBV12-3/TRBV12-4; D gene: .; J gene: TRBJ2-7; CDR3 protein: CASSPANSYEQYF; CDR3 DNA: TGTGCCAGCAGTCCGGCCAACTCCTACGAGCAGTACTTC
clone size: .; V gene: TRBV12-3/TRBV12-4; D gene: TRBD1; J gene: TRBJ1-5; CDR3 protein: CASSNPGQGAQPQHF; CDR3 DNA: TGTGCCAGCAGTAATCCGGGACAGGGGGCACAGCCCCAGCATTTT
clone size: few; V gene: TRBV6-5; D gene: .; J gene: TRBJ2-1; CDR3 protein: CASSYSRGNGEQFF; CDR3 DNA: TGTGCCAGCAGTTACTCGAGGGGCAATGGTGAGCAGTTCTTC
clone size: few; V gene: TRBV6-1; D gene: .; J gene: TRBJ2-1; CDR3 protein: CASSGGPLNYNEQFF; CDR3 DNA: TGTGCCAGCAGTGGAGGCCCCCTGAACTACAATGAGCAGTTCTTC
clone size: .; V gene: TRBV5-1; D gene: .; J gene: TRBJ1-1; CDR3 protein: CASSYIGQMNTEAFF; CDR3 DNA: TGCGCCAGCAGCTATATAGGACAGATGAACACTGAAGCTTTCTTT
clone size: few; V gene: TRBV3-1; D gene: .; J gene: TRBJ1-2; CDR3 protein: CASSQGQGLGYTF; CDR3 DNA: TGTGCCAGCAGCCAAGGTCAGGGTCTCGGCTACACCTTC
clone size: .; V gene: TRBV12-3/TRBV12-4; D gene: TRBD2; J gene: TRBJ2-7; CDR3 protein: CASSQLAGVSYEQYF; CDR3 DNA: TGTGCCAGCAGCCAACTAGCGGGGGTGTCCTACGAGCAGTACTTC
clone size: few; V gene: TRBV20-1; D gene: .; J gene: TRBJ2-5; CDR3 protein: CSAREHLAQETQYF; CDR3 DNA: TGCAGTGCTAGAGAACATTTGGCCCAAGAGACCCAGTACTTC
clone size: .; V gene: TRBV27; D gene: TRBD1; J gene: TRBJ2-3; CDR3 protein: CASSGQGPDTQYF; CDR3 DNA: TGTGCCAGCAGCGGACAGGGACCAGATACGCAGTATTTT
clone size: .; V gene: TRBV29-1; D gene: .; J gene: TRBJ1-2; CDR3 protein: CSVGLRLSDGYTF; CDR3 DNA: TGCAGCGTTGGACTTCGACTCTCTGATGGCTACACCTTC
clone size: few; V gene: TRBV6-5; D gene: .; J gene: TRBJ1-5; CDR3 protein: CASSYQWGQPQHF; CDR3 DNA: TGTGCCAGCAGTTACCAGTGGGGTCAGCCCCAGCATTTT
clone size: .; V gene: TRBV5-1; D gene: .; J gene: TRBJ2-3; CDR3 protein: CASSLAVGGLADTQYF; CDR3 DNA: TGCGCCAGCAGCTTGGCCGTGGGGGGGCTCGCAGATACGCAGTATTTT
clone size: .; V gene: TRBV20-1; D gene: .; J gene: TRBJ2-7; CDR3 protein: CSARDPLAASVEQYF; CDR3 DNA: TGCAGTGCTAGAGATCCTCTAGCCGCTTCTGTCGAGCAGTACTTC
clone size: .; V gene: TRBV10-3; D gene: .; J gene: TRBJ2-2; CDR3 protein: CAISVAGTNTGELFF; CDR3 DNA: TGTGCCATCAGTGTCGCCGGCACGAACACCGGGGAGCTGTTTTTT
clone size: few; V gene: TRBV6-4; D gene: TRBD1; J gene: TRBJ2-3; CDR3 protein: CASTSGQSTDTQYF; CDR3 DNA: TGTGCCAGCACCTCGGGACAGTCCACAGATACGCAGTATTTT
clone size: .; V gene: TRBV7-2; D gene: TRBD2; J gene: TRBJ2-5; CDR3 protein: CASSWTSGETQYF; CDR3 DNA: TGTGCCAGCAGCTGGACTAGCGGGGAGACCCAGTACTTC
clone size: .; V gene: TRBV5-5; D gene: .; J gene: TRBJ2-7; CDR3 protein: CASSLVFPGGYEQYF; CDR3 DNA: TGTGCCAGCAGCTTGGTTTTCCCGGGTGGCTACGAGCAGTACTTC
clone size: .; V gene: TRBV20-1; D gene: .; J gene: TRBJ2-5; CDR3 protein: CSARGRGATQETQYF; CDR3 DNA: TGCAGTGCCAGGGGACGTGGCGCAACCCAAGAGACCCAGTACTTC
clone size: .; V gene: TRBV12-3/TRBV12-4; D gene: .; J gene: TRBJ1-1; CDR3 protein: CASSLSASGGTEAFF; CDR3 DNA: TGTGCCAGCAGTTTATCGGCCAGCGGGGGAACTGAAGCTTTCTTT
clone size: once; V gene: TRBV6-1; D gene: .; J gene: TRBJ2-3; CDR3 protein: CATGGLSTDTQYF; CDR3 DNA: TGTGCCACCGGTGGACTAAGCACAGATACGCAGTATTTT
clone size: .; V gene: TRBV11-2; D gene: TRBD2; J gene: TRBJ2-1; CDR3 protein: CASSWEGNPYNEQFF; CDR3 DNA: TGTGCCAGCTCGTGGGAGGGGAATCCCTACAATGAGCAGTTCTTC
clone size: few; V gene: TRBV29-1; D gene: .; J gene: TRBJ2-7; CDR3 protein: CSAGTPTYEQYF; CDR3 DNA: TGCAGCGCCGGGACACCCACCTACGAGCAGTACTTC
clone size: .; V gene: TRBV4-1; D gene: TRBD1; J gene: TRBJ1-5; CDR3 protein: CASSQVRGHSNQPQHF; CDR3 DNA: TGCGCCAGCAGCCAAGTTAGGGGGCATAGCAATCAGCCCCAGCATTTT
clone size: .; V gene: TRBV29-1; D gene: .; J gene: TRBJ2-6; CDR3 protein: CSVEDFTGAGANVLTF; CDR3 DNA: TGCAGCGTTGAAGACTTCACGGGGGCTGGGGCCAACGTCCTGACTTTC